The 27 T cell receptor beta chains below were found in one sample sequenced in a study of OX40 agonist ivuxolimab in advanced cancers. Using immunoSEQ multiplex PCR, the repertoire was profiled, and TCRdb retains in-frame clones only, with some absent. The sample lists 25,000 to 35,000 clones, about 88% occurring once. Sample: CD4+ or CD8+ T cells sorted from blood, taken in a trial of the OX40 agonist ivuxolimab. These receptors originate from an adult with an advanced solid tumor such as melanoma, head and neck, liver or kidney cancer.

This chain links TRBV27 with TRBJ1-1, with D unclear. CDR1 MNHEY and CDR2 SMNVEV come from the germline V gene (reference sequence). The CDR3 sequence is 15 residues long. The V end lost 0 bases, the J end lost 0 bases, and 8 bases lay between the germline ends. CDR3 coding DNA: TGTGCCAGCAGTTTATCATCTAGGATGAACACTGAAGCTTTCTTT. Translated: CASSLSSRMNTEAFF.

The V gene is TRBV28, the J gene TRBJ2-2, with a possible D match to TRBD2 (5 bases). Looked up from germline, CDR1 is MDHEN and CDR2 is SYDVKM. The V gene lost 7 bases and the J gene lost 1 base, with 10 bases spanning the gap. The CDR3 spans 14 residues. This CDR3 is CASTLAENTGELFF. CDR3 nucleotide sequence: TGTGCCAGCACGCTAGCAGAGAACACCGGGGAGCTGTTTTTT.

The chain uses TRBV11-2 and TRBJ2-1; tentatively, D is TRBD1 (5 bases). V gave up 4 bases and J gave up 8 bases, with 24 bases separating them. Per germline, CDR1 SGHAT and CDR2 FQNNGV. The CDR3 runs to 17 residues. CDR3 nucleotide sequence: TGTGCCAGCAGCTCCCTACCGGCTCCCAGGTTGGGGCATGAGCAGTTCTTC. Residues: CASSSLPAPRLGHEQFF.

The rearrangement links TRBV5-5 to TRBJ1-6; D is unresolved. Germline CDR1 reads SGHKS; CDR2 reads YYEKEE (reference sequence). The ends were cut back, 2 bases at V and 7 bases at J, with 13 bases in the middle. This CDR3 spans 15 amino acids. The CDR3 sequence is CASSFRPTENSPLHF. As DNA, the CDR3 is TGTGCCAGCAGCTTTCGTCCCACAGAGAATTCACCCCTCCACTTT.

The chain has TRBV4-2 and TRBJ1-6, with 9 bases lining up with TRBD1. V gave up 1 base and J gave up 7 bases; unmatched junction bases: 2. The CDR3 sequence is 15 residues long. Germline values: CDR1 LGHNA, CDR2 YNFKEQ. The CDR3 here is CASSQVGTGNSPLHF. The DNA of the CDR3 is TGTGCCAGCAGCCAAGTAGGGACAGGGAATTCACCCCTCCACTTT.

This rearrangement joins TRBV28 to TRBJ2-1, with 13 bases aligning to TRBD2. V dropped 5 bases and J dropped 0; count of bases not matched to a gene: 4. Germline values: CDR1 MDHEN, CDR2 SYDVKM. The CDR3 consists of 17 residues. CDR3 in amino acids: CASSIGLAGVSYNEQFF. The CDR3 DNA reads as TGTGCCAGCAGTATTGGACTAGCGGGGGTCTCCTACAATGAGCAGTTCTTC.

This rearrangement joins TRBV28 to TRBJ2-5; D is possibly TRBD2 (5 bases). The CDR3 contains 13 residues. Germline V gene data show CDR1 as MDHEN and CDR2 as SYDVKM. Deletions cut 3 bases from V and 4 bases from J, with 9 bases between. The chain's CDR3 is CASSFTGRETQYF. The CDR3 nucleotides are TGTGCCAGCAGTTTTACGGGGAGAGAGACCCAGTACTTC.

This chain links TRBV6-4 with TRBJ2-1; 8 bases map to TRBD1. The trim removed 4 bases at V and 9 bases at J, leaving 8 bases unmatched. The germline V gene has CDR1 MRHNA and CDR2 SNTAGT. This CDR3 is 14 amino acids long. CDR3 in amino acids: CASSVGQGPGEQFF. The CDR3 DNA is TGTGCCAGCAGTGTCGGACAGGGCCCTGGTGAGCAGTTCTTC.

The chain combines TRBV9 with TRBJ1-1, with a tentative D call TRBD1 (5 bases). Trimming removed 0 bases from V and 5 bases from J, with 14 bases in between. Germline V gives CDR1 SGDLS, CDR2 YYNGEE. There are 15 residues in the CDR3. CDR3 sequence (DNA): TGTGCCAGCAGCGTAGCTATGGGTGGGGGGACTGAAGCTTTCTTT. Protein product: CASSVAMGGGTEAFF.

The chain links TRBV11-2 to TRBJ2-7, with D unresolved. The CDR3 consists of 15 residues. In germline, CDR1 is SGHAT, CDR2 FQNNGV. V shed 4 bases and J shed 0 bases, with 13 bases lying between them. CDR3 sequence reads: CASSSSTTSSYEQYF. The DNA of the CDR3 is TGTGCCAGCAGCTCATCGACAACTTCCTCCTACGAGCAGTACTTC.

The CDR3 reads CASSQDDGQGKGGYTF. CDR3 coding DNA: TGCGCCAGCAGCCAAGATGACGGACAGGGTAAAGGTGGCTACACCTTC. The V call is TRBV4-1, the J call TRBJ1-2; TRBD1 aligns across 8 bases. This CDR3 has 16 amino acids. V shed 0 bases and J 7 bases; nucleotides not matched to a gene: 10. The germline gives CDR1 MGHRA, CDR2 YSYEKL.

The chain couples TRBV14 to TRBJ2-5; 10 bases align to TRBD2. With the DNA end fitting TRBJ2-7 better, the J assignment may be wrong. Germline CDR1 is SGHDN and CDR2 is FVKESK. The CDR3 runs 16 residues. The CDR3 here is CASSNVWTSGLYEQYF. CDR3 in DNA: TGTGCCAGCAGCAACGTATGGACTAGCGGCCTCTACGAGCAGTACTTC.

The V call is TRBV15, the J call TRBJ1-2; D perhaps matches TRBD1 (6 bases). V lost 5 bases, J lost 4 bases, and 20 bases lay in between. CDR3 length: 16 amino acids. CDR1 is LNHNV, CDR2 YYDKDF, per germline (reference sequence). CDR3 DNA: TGTGCCACCAGCGGTTACTCCGACAGGATTGGCTATGGCTACACCTTC. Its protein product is CATSGYSDRIGYGYTF.

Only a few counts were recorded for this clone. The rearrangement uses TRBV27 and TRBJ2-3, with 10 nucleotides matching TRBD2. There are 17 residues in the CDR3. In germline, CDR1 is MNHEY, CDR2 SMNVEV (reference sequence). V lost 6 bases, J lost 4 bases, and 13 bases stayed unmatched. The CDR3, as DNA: TGTGCCAGCAGACCGTGGGCAGCGGGGGGGCCGGCAGATACGCAGTATTTT. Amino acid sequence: CASRPWAAGGPADTQYF.

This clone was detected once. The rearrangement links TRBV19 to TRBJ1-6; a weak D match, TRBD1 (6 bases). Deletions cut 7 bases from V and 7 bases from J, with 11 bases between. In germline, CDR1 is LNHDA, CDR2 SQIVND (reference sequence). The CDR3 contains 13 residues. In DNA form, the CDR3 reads TGTGCCAGTACTACAGGGTTGAATTCACCCCTCCACTTT. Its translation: CASTTGLNSPLHF.

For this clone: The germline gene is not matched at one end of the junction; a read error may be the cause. CDR3 DNA sequence: TGTGCTAGTGGTTTTGGAGACACCATATATTTT. Its protein is CASGFGDTIYF. The chain links TRBV12-5 to TRBJ1-3; no definite D call. Germline V gene lookup returns CDR1 LGHNT and CDR2 FRNRAP. The CDR3 consists of 11 residues.

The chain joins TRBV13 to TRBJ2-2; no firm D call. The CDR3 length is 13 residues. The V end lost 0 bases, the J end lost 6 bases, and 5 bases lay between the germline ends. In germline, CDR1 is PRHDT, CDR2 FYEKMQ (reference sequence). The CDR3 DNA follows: TGTGCCAGCAGCTTAGGCTTTGCCGGGGAGCTGTTTTTT. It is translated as CASSLGFAGELFF.

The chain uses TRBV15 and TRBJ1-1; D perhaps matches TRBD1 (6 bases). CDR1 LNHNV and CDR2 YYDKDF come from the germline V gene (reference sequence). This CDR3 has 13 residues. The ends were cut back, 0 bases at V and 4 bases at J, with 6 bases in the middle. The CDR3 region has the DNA TGTGCCACCAGCAGAGACAGGGGCACTGAAGCTTTCTTT. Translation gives CATSRDRGTEAFF.

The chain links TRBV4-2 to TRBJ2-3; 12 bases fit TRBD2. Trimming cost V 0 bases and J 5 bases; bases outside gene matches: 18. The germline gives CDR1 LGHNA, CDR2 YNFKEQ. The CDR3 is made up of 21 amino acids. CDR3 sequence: CASSQESPPRLAGGREDTQYF. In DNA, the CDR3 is TGTGCCAGCAGCCAAGAAAGCCCACCGCGGCTAGCGGGAGGGCGGGAAGATACGCAGTATTTT.

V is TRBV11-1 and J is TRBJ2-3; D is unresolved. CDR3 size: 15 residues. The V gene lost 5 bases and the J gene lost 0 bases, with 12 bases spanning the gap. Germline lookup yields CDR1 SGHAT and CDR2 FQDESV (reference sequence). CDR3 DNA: TGTGCCAGCAGCCACAGCTGGCCTAGCACAGATACGCAGTATTTT. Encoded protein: CASSHSWPSTDTQYF.

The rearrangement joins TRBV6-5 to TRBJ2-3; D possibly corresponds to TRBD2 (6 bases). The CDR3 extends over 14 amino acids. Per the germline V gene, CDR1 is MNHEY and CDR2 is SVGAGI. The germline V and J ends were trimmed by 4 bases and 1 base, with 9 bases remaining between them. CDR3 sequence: CASSWGGGTDTQYF. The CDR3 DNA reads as TGTGCCAGCAGTTGGGGCGGGGGCACAGATACGCAGTATTTT.

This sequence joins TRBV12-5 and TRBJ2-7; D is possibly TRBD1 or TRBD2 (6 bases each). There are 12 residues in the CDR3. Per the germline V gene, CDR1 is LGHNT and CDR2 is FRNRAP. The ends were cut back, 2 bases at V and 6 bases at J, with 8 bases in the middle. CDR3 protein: CASGLWGAEQYF. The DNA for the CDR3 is TGTGCTAGTGGTTTGTGGGGGGCCGAGCAGTACTTC.

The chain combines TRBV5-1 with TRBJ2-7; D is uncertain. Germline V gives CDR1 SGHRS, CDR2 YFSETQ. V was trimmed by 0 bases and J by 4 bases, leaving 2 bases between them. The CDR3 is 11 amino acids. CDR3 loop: CASSLGYEQYF. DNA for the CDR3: TGCGCCAGCAGCTTGGGATACGAGCAGTACTTC.

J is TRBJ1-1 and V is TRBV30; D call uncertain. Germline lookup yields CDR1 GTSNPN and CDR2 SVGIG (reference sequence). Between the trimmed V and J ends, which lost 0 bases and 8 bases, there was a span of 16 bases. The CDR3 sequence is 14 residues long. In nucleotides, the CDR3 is TGTGCCTGGAGTGTTATCCACCCCGCCGCGGAAGCTTTCTTT. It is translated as CAWSVIHPAAEAFF.

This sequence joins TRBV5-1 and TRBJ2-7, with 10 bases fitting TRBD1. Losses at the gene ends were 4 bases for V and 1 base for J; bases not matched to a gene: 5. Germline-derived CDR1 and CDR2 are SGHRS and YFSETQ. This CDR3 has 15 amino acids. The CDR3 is CASSPWTGGSYEQYF. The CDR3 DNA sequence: TGCGCCAGCAGCCCGTGGACAGGGGGTTCCTACGAGCAGTACTTC.

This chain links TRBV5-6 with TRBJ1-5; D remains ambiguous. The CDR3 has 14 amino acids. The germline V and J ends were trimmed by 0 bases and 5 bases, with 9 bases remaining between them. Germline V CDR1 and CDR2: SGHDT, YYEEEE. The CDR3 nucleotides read TGTGCCAGCAGCTTGGGGGCGAGGGATCAGCCCCAGCATTTT. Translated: CASSLGARDQPQHF.

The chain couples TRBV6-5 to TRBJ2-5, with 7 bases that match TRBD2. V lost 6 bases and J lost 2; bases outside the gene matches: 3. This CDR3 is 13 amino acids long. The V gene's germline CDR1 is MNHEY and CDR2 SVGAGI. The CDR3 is CASSPGGQETQYF. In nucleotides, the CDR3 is TGTGCCAGCAGCCCCGGGGGGCAAGAGACCCAGTACTTC.